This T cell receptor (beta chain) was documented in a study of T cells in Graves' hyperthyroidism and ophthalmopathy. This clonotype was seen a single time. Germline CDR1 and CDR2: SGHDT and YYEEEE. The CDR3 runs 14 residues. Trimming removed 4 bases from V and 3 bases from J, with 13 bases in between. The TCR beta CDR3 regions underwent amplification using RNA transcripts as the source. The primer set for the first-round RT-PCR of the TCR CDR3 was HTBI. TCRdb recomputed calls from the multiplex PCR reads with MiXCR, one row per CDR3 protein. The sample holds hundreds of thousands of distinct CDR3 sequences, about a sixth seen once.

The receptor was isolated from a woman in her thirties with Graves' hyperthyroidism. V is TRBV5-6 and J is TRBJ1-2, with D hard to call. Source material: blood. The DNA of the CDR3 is TGTGCCAGCAGCACGTTTATCAGCTACTATGGCTACACCTTC. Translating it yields CASSTFISYYGYTF.